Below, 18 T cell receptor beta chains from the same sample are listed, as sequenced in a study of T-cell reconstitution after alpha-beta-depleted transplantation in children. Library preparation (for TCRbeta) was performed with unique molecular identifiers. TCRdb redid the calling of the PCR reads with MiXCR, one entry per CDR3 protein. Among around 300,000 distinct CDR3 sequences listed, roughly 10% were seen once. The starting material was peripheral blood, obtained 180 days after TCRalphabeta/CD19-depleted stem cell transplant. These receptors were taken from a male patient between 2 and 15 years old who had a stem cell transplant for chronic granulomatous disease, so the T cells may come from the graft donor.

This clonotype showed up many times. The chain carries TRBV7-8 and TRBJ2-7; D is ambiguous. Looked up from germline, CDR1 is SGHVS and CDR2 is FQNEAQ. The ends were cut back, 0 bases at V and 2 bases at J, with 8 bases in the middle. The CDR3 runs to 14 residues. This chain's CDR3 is CASSLARLTYEQYF. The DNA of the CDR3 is TGTGCCAGCAGCTTAGCGCGCCTTACCTACGAGCAGTACTTC.

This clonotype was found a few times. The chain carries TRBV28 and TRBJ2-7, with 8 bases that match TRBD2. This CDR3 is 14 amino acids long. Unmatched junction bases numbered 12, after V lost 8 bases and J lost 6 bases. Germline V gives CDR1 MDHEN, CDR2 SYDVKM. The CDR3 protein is CASGAGGSRGEQYF. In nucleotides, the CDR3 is TGTGCCAGCGGGGCGGGGGGATCAAGGGGCGAGCAGTACTTC.

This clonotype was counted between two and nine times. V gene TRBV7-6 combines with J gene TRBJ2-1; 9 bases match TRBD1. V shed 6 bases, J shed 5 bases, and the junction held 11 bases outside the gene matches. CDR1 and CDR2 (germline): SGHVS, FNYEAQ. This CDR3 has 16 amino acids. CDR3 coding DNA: TGTGCCAGCAGTAGGACAGGGGTTGGGCGGGACAATGAGCAGTTCTTC. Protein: CASSRTGVGRDNEQFF.

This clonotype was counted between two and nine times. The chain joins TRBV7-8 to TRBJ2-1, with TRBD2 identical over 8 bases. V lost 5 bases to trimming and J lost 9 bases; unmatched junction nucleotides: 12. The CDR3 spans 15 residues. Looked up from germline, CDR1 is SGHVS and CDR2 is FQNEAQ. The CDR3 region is CASSLRSGSASEQFF. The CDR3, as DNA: TGTGCCAGCAGCCTCAGGAGCGGGAGTGCTTCTGAGCAGTTCTTC.

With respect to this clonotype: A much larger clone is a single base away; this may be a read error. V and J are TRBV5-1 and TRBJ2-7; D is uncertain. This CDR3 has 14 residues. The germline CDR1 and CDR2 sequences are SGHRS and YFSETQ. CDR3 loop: CASSPGMKSYEQSF. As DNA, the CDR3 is TGCGCCAGCAGCCCTGGAATGAAGTCCTACGAGCAGTCCTTC.

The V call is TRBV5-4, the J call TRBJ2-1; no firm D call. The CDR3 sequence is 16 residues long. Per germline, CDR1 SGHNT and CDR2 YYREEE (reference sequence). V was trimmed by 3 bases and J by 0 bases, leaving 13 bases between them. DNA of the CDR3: TGTGCCAGCAGCTCATACATCAGTAGCTCCTACAATGAGCAGTTCTTC. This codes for CASSSYISSSYNEQFF.

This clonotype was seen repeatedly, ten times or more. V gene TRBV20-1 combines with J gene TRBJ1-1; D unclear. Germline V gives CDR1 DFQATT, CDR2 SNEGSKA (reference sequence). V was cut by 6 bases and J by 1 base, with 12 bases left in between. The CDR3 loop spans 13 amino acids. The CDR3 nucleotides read TGCAGTGCCGTGGTCAGATCGAACACTGAAGCTTTCTTT. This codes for CSAVVRSNTEAFF.

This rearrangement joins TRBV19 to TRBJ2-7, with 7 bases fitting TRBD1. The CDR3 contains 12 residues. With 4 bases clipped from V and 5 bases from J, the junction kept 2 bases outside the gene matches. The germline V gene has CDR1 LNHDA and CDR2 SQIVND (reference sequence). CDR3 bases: TGTGCCAGTAGTAGGACAGGAGACGAGCAGTACTTC. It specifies CASSRTGDEQYF.

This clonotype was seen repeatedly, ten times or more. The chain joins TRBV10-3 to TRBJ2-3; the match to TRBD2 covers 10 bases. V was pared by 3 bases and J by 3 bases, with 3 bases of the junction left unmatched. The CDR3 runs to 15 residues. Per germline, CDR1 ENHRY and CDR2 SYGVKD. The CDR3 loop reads CAISDRTSGTDTQYF. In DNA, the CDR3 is TGTGCCATCAGTGATCGGACTAGCGGAACAGATACGCAGTATTTT.

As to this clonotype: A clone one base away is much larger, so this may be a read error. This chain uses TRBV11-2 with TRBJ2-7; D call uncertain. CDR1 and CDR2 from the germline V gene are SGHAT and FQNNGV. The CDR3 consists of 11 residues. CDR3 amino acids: CAGSLVAEQYF. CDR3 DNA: TGTGCCGGCAGCTTAGTGGCCGAGCAGTACTTC.

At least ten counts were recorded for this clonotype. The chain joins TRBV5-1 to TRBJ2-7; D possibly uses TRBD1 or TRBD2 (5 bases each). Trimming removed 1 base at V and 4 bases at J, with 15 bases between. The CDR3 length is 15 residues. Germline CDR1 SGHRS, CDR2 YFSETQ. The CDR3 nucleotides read TGCGCCAGCAGCTTGTTGGGGACCGCTAATTACGAGCAGTACTTC. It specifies CASSLLGTANYEQYF. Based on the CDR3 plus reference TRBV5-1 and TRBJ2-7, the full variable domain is KAGVTQTPRYLIKTRGQQVTLSCSPISGHRSVSWYQQTPGQGLQFLFEYFSETQRNKGNFPGRFSGRQFSNSRSEMNVSTLELGDSALYLCASSLLGTANYEQYFGPGTRLTVT.

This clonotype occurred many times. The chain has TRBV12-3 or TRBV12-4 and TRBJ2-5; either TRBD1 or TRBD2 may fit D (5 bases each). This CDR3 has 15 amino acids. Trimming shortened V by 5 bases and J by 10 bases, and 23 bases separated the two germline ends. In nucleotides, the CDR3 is TGTGCCAGCAGTCCCGGGGACCCGACTCGGCTGGGCCAGTACTTC. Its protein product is CASSPGDPTRLGQYF.

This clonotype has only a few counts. This chain's CDR3 is CAWSVHRNLEQFF. CDR3 in DNA: TGTGCCTGGAGTGTACATCGGAATCTTGAGCAGTTCTTC. The chain couples TRBV30 to TRBJ2-1; D ambiguous. The ends were cut back, 0 bases at V and 9 bases at J, with 12 bases in the middle. From germline, CDR1 is GTSNPN and CDR2 SVGIG (reference sequence). CDR3 length: 13 amino acids.

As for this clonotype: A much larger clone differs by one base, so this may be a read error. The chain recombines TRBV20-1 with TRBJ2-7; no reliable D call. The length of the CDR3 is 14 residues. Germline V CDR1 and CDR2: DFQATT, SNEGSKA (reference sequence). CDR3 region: CSARVPPDVYEQNF. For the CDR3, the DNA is TGCAGTGCTAGAGTACCTCCTGACGTCTACGAGCAGAACTTC.

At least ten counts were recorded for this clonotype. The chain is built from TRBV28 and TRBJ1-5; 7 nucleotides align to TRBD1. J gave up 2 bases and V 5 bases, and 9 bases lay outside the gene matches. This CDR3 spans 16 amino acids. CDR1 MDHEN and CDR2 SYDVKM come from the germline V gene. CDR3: CASSPPGGTGNQPQHF. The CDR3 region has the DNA TGTGCCAGCAGTCCACCAGGGGGTACGGGCAATCAGCCCCAGCATTTT.

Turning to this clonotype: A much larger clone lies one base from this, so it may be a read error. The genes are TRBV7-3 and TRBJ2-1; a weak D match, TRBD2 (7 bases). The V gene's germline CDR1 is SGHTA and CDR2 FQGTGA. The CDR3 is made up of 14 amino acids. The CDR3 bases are TGTGCCAGCAGCTTAGGCGGGGGCGAGAATGAGCAGTCCTTC. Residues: CASSLGGGENEQSF.

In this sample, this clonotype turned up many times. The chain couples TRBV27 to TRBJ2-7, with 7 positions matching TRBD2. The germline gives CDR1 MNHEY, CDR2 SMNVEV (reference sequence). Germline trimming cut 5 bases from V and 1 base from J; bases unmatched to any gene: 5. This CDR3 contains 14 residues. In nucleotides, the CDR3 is TGTGCCAGCAGTACAACGGGACTATCCTACGAGCAGTACTTC. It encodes CASSTTGLSYEQYF.

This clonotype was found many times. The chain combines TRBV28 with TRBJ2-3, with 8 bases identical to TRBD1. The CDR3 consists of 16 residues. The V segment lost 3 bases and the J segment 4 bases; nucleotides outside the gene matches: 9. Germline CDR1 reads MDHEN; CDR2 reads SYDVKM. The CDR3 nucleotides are TGTGCCAGCAGTTTCGGACAGGGATTCGTCTCAGATACGCAGTATTTT. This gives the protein CASSFGQGFVSDTQYF.